Included here is one T cell receptor (beta chain) sequence, with context. Its antigen is unknown. Its ends do not fully match the called genes, so a read error is possible. The germline V gene sets CDR1 to MDHEN and CDR2 to SYDVKM. Counted from cysteine to phenylalanine, this CDR3 has 16 amino acids. Only the CDR3 portion is preserved as DNA: 48 bases, with reading frame beginning at the first base. Total RNA and DNA were co-extracted without cell sorting from around 20-30 mg of bulk tissue using the AllPrep DNA/RNA mini kit. Between late 2015 and 2016, a few patients in China with histopathologically diagnosed primary liver carcinoma had surgical resection. Patients had chronic HBV infection and were treatment-naive at sampling. Fresh tumor and adjacent tissue pieces were bisected; one half was stored in RNAlater at -80°C, the other sent for histology. These data are taken from a study of tumor-infiltrating lymphocytes in primary liver carcinoma listed by TCRdb under 2017. Regarding the study in general: The five patients, three men and two women aged 30 to 69 years, had hepatocellular carcinoma (four) or combined HCC and intrahepatic cholangiocarcinoma (one). The five patients had tumors staged T1-T3 N0M0, with maximum diameters ranging from roughly 4.2 to 10 cm. Each sample produced about 3.65 to 7.13 million productive TCRbeta reads, and read depth showed no significant difference between tissue types. Across five regions of each liver tumor, along with adjacent normal tissue and blood, the study brought together TCRbeta repertoire sequencing, expression microarrays and whole-exome sequencing. Technical replicate repertoires showed high reproducibility, with mean shared-clone rates approximately 0.87 and correlation coefficients above 0.95. A total of some 35 specimens from 5 patients underwent TCRbeta repertoire sequencing, comprising 25 tumor regions, 5 adjacent noncancerous liver tissues and 5 peripheral blood samples. The paper as a whole reports these results and caveats: Repertoire overlap was higher between tumor regions (mean approximately 36%) than tumor-adjacent (approximately 17%) or tumor-blood (14%) pairs, consistent with antigen-driven expansion. Comparison of CD4+ and CD8+ T cell repertoires was precluded by the use of bulk unsorted samples. Because only the TCR beta chain was sequenced and unpaired alpha chains were not captured, true repertoire diversity is likely underestimated. The study included only a few patients, and the authors note findings should be validated in a larger study. The top 250 clones made up a significantly larger repertoire fraction in tumors than in blood (p = 0.039).

Using a constant-region primer and ProtoScript II reverse transcriptase, TCRbeta-specific cDNA was reverse-transcribed from approximately 0.55 ug total RNA. Three nested multiplex PCR rounds, following a slightly modified ARM-PCR procedure, were used to build the TCRbeta libraries. Each of the first two PCR rounds ran for about 10 cycles and used multiplex TRBV1-TRBV30 forward primers together with a Cbeta reverse primer. Sample barcodes and Illumina adapters were attached in a final 25-cycle PCR using Deep VentR polymerase. Amplicons of 200-500 bp were gel-purified with a QIAquick gel extraction kit before sequencing. An Illumina HiSeq 2500 was used to sequence the TCRbeta amplicons with 250-bp paired-end reads. On the authors' methods: Quality trimming of reads was performed with Trimmomatic v0.33, and paired reads were merged with FLASH v1.2.11 so that full CDR3 sequences could be recovered. V, D and J germline segments were assigned to the rearranged TCRbeta sequences by MiGEC v1.2.1b. Clonotype statistics and Shannon-Wiener diversity indices were computed with VDJtools v1.0.0. To cut down on sampling bias, every analysis after diversity analysis relied on just the 250 most abundant clonotypes from each sample. Through fastp at Q25 and MiXCR, TCRdb rebuilt clones from the public reads, retaining in-frame beta chains. CDR3 protein sequences are deduplicated, and each keeps its most common genes and DNA. What appears here as the V and J calls and clone size reflects TCRdb's work, not the paper's. This sample holds about 120,000 distinct CDR3 sequences; roughly 70% were observed only once. 7.5% to 10% of the sample is held by the ten biggest clonotypes.

This TCR was recovered from a woman aged 60-75 years with primary liver carcinoma and hepatitis B virus infection. The specimen was tumor-adjacent normal liver tissue. This receptor chain uses TRBV28 and TRBJ2-7, and TRBD1 matches 8 of the central bases. The DNA sequence is TGTGCCAGCAGTTTATCCTCGTACCCAGGGGGCTACGAACAGTACTTC. It translates as CASSLSSYPGGYEQYF.